These 20 T cell receptor beta chains were sequenced from one sample in a study of shared clonotypes between healthy human individuals. Clones were read by immunoSEQ multiplex PCR, and TCRdb kept only the in-frame ones, dropping some. The table lists 2 million to 3 million clones, under 95% of them singletons. The sample taken for sequencing was naive CD4+ T cells from PBMCs. Subset indicated: CD45RA+ positively selected. The receptors stem from a man aged 18 to 30 in good health. Some clones in this sample may be carry-over from other donors' samples.

The genes are TRBV9 and TRBJ1-3; 8 bases are a match to TRBD1. The germline gives CDR1 SGDLS, CDR2 YYNGEE. CDR3 length equals 15 residues. V lost 0 bases and J lost 4; bases outside the gene matches: 3. The CDR3 protein is CASSVAWTGGNTIYF. CDR3 nucleotide sequence: TGTGCCAGCAGCGTAGCCTGGACAGGGGGAAACACCATATATTTT. Combining the CDR3 with reference TRBV9 and TRBJ1-3 gives the whole variable domain DSGVTQTPKHLITATGQRVTLRCSPRSGDLSVYWYQQSLDQGLQFLIQYYNGEERAKGNILERFSAQQFPDLHSELNLSSLELGDSALYFCASSVAWTGGNTIYFGEGSWLTVV.

The rearrangement uses TRBV4-3 and TRBJ1-3; no clear D gene. Between the trimmed V and J ends, which lost 10 bases and 8 bases, there was a span of 21 bases. CDR3 length: 14 residues. Germline V gene sequence: CDR1 LGHNA, CDR2 YSLEER. The CDR3 DNA is TGCGCCACCTCGCGTTCGGTCGATGCGGACACCATATATTTT. This gives the protein CATSRSVDADTIYF.

The chain uses TRBV9 and TRBJ2-2; D unresolved. Trimming took 7 bases from V and 0 from J, leaving 13 bases between them. This CDR3 has 15 amino acids. The germline gives CDR1 SGDLS, CDR2 YYNGEE. CDR3 residues: CASGLGGANTGELFF. As DNA, the CDR3 is TGTGCCAGCGGGCTTGGCGGCGCGAACACCGGGGAGCTGTTTTTT.

The chain carries TRBV7-3 and TRBJ2-1; 8 bases agree with TRBD1. This CDR3 is 14 amino acids long. V shed 4 bases and J 8 bases; nucleotides not matched to a gene: 7. Germline CDR1 and CDR2: SGHTA and FQGTGA. CDR3 residues: CASSSDRVGDEQFF. CDR3 DNA sequence: TGTGCCAGCAGCTCGGACAGGGTGGGTGATGAGCAGTTCTTC.

This rearrangement joins TRBV5-1 to TRBJ1-1; D is uncertain. The length of the CDR3 is 13 residues. V was cut by 4 bases and J by 6 bases, with 13 bases left in between. The germline V gene has CDR1 SGHRS and CDR2 YFSETQ. CDR3 protein: CASSRGLVPEAFF. The CDR3, as DNA: TGCGCCAGCAGCAGAGGCCTAGTACCTGAAGCTTTCTTT.

CDR3 residues: CASSEWRKQYF. The CDR3 bases are TGTGCCAGCAGTGAGTGGCGGAAGCAGTACTTC. This chain connects TRBV6-1 to TRBJ2-7; unclear D gene. The CDR3 is 11 residues long. Germline V gene sequence: CDR1 MNHNS, CDR2 SASEGT. V was pared by 3 bases and J by 8 bases, with 8 bases between.

This clone was detected once. This chain links TRBV7-8 with TRBJ2-3; tentative D call: TRBD2 (5 bases). The V gene's germline CDR1 is SGHVS and CDR2 FQNEAQ. This CDR3 has 16 residues. V dropped 1 base and J dropped 7 bases, with 18 bases sitting between them. CDR3 DNA sequence: TGTGCCAGCAGCTTAGTTTCGGGCGAGACGGGGTATACGCAGTATTTT. It encodes CASSLVSGETGYTQYF.

This sequence joins TRBV6-4 and TRBJ1-5; possible D gene TRBD1, 6 bases. The CDR3 contains 15 residues. Germline V lookup: CDR1 MRHNA, CDR2 SNTAGT. Trimming cost V 5 bases and J 1 base, with 12 bases left between them. The CDR3 DNA reads TGTGCCAGCAGTCCACAGGGTGGAAGCAATCAGCCCCAGCATTTT. It encodes CASSPQGGSNQPQHF.

The V gene is TRBV5-1, the J gene TRBJ2-7; D might be TRBD2 (5 bases). The germline V and J ends were trimmed by 4 bases and 5 bases, with 28 bases remaining between them. The CDR3 is made up of 18 amino acids. CDR1 SGHRS and CDR2 YFSETQ come from the germline V gene. The CDR3 DNA reads TGCGCCAGCAGCCCCCGGGCGCCCGTGGTGGAGGTTCTTCACGAGCAGTACTTC. Translation gives CASSPRAPVVEVLHEQYF.

V usage is TRBV5-4 and J usage is TRBJ1-1; no reliable D call. V was cut by 3 bases and J by 0 bases, with 9 bases left in between. The CDR3 spans 14 residues. Germline V CDR1 and CDR2: SGHNT, YYREEE (reference sequence). The CDR3 loop reads CASSWAVMNTEAFF. The CDR3 DNA sequence: TGTGCCAGCAGCTGGGCAGTCATGAACACTGAAGCTTTCTTT.

V is TRBV30 and J is TRBJ1-2, with 8 bases fitting TRBD1. J gave up 8 bases and V 3 bases, and 8 bases lay outside the gene matches. This CDR3 comprises 13 residues. Per the germline V gene, CDR1 is GTSNPN and CDR2 is SVGIG (reference sequence). The CDR3 coding sequence is TGTGCCTGGAGGGTCACCGGGACAGGCGGCTACACCTTC. Translating it yields CAWRVTGTGGYTF.

The chain links TRBV7-9 to TRBJ2-7, with a tentative D call TRBD2 (6 bases). Per germline, CDR1 SEHNR and CDR2 FQNEAQ (reference sequence). The CDR3 spans 14 residues. The ends were cut back, 5 bases at V and 1 base at J, with 12 bases in the middle. The DNA of the CDR3 is TGTGCCAGCAGCCTTAGCGGATTATCCTACGAGCAGTACTTC. Amino acid sequence: CASSLSGLSYEQYF. Full variable domain (missing parts from reference TRBV7-9 and TRBJ2-7): DTGVSQNPRHKITKRGQNVTFRCDPISEHNRLYWYRQTLGQGPEFLTYFQNEAQLEKSRLLSDRFSAERPKGSFSTLEIQRTEQGDSAMYLCASSLSGLSYEQYFGPGTRLTVT.

The chain combines TRBV30 with TRBJ2-2, with TRBD2 identical over 12 bases. The CDR3 totals 16 residues. Germline loops: CDR1 GTSNPN, CDR2 SVGIG (reference sequence). Trimming took 2 bases from V and 8 from J; bases not matched to a gene: 9. The CDR3 spells CAWSRTSGKLVGELFF. The CDR3 DNA reads as TGTGCCTGGAGTCGGACTAGCGGGAAGTTAGTTGGGGAGCTGTTTTTT.

This chain links TRBV5-6 with TRBJ1-1; D is uncertain. The germline CDR1 and CDR2 sequences are SGHDT and YYEEEE. Trimming removed 4 bases from V and 0 bases from J, with 16 bases in between. The CDR3 runs to 16 residues. The CDR3 DNA is TGTGCCAGCAGCCTTCTGGGAAGCGACATGAACACTGAAGCTTTCTTT. It yields the protein CASSLLGSDMNTEAFF.

The V call is TRBV30, the J call TRBJ2-3; TRBD2 aligns across 14 bases. This CDR3 spans 15 amino acids. The germline V gene encodes CDR1 GTSNPN and CDR2 SVGIG (reference sequence). With 6 bases clipped from V and 3 bases from J, the junction kept 5 bases outside the gene matches. The CDR3 DNA reads TGTGCCTGCCCGGGGACTAGCGGGAGTACAGATACGCAGTATTTT. It specifies CACPGTSGSTDTQYF.

This clone was counted once. This chain connects TRBV11-2 to TRBJ1-5; 9 bases are a match to TRBD1. After removal of 5 bases from V and 7 bases from J, the junction contained 9 bases not matched to a gene. The CDR3 loop spans 15 amino acids. CDR1 is SGHAT and CDR2 is FQNNGV in the germline V gene. The CDR3 is CASSRGTGRGQPQHF. CDR3 nucleotide sequence: TGTGCCAGCAGCCGAGGGACAGGGCGCGGGCAGCCCCAGCATTTT.

This clone has only one observation. The DNA of the CDR3 is TGTGCCAGCAGTTACTCGGGGACAGGGTTCAACGAGCAGTACTTC. Encoded protein: CASSYSGTGFNEQYF. This chain links TRBV6-5 with TRBJ2-7, with 9 bases lining up with TRBD1. Germline CDR1 reads MNHEY; CDR2 reads SVGAGI. The V segment lost 0 bases and the J segment 5 bases; nucleotides outside the gene matches: 5. This CDR3 region has 15 residues.

This rearrangement joins TRBV7-6 to TRBJ1-5, with a possible D match to TRBD1 (5 bases). Trimming stripped 5 bases from V and 6 bases from J, with 14 bases between. Per germline, CDR1 SGHVS and CDR2 FNYEAQ. The CDR3 covers 14 residues. The DNA for the CDR3 is TGTGCCAGCAGCCGGGGGGAAGGGAGTCAGCCCCAGCATTTT. Translation gives CASSRGEGSQPQHF.

CDR3 in amino acids: CASSLYQVNTEAFF. The CDR3 nucleotides are TGTGCCAGCAGTTTATATCAGGTGAACACTGAAGCTTTCTTT. This chain connects TRBV28 to TRBJ1-1; no firm D call. There are 14 residues in the CDR3. Trimming removed 1 base at V and 0 bases at J, with 6 bases between. Germline V gene lookup returns CDR1 MDHEN and CDR2 SYDVKM.

The chain joins TRBV18 to TRBJ1-1; 9 positions match TRBD1. The CDR3 length is 16 residues. Germline V lookup: CDR1 KGHSH, CDR2 LQKENI. J lost 5 bases, V lost 4 bases, and 11 bases had no gene match. The CDR3 protein is CASSRPGTGMETEAFF. CDR3 nucleotide sequence: TGTGCCAGCTCACGTCCCGGGACAGGGATGGAAACTGAAGCTTTCTTT.